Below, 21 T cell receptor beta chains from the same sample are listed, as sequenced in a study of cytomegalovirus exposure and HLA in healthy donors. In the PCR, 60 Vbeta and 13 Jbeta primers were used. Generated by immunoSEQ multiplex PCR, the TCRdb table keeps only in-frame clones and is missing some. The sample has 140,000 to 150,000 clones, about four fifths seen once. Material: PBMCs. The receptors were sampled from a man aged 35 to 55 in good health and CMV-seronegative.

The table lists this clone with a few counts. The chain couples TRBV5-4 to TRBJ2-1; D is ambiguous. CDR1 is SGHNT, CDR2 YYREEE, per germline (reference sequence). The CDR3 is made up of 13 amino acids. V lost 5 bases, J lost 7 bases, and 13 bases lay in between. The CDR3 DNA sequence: TGTGCCAGCAGGGCCCATGTAGCTAATGAGCAGTTCTTC. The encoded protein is CASRAHVANEQFF. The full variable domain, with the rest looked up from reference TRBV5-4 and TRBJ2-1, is ETGVTQSPTHLIKTRGQQVTLRCSSQSGHNTVSWYQQALGQGPQFIFQYYREEENGRGNFPPRFSGLQFPNYSSELNVNALELDDSALYLCASRAHVANEQFFGPGTRLTVL.

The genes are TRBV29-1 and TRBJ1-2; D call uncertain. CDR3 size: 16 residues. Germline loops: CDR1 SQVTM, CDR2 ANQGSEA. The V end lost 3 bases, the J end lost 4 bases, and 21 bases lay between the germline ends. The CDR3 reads CSVEPHWRESVYGYTF. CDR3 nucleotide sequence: TGCAGCGTTGAGCCCCACTGGAGGGAGTCGGTCTATGGCTACACCTTC.

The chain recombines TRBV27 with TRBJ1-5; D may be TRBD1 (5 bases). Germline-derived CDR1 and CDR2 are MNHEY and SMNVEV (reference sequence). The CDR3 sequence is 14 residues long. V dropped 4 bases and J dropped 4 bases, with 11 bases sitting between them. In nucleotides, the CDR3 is TGTGCCAGCAGTTACGGGGGTCTTAATCAGCCCCAGCATTTT. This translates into CASSYGGLNQPQHF.

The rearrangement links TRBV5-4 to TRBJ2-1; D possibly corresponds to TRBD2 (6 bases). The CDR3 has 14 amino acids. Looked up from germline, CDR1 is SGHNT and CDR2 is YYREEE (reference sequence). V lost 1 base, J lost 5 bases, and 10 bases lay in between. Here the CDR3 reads CASSLPGDNNEQFF. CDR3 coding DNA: TGTGCCAGCAGCTTGCCGGGGGATAACAATGAGCAGTTCTTC.

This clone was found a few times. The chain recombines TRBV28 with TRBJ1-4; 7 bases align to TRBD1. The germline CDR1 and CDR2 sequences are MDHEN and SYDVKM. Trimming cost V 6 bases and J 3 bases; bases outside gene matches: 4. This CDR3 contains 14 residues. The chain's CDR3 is CASSRTGANEKLFF. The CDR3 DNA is TGTGCCAGCAGCCGAACAGGGGCTAATGAAAAACTGTTTTTT.

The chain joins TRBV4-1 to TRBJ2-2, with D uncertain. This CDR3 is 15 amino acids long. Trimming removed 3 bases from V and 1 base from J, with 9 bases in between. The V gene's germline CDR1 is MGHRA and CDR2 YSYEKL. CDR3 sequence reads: CASSQEILNTGELFF. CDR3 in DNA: TGCGCCAGCAGCCAGGAGATTCTGAACACCGGGGAGCTGTTTTTT.

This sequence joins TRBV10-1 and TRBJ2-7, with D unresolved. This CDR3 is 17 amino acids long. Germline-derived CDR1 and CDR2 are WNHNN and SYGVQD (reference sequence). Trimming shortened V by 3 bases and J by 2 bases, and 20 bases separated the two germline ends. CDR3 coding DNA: TGCGCCAGCAGTGATTGTGAGACTGATCGGCCGCCCTACGAGCAGTACTTC. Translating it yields CASSDCETDRPPYEQYF.

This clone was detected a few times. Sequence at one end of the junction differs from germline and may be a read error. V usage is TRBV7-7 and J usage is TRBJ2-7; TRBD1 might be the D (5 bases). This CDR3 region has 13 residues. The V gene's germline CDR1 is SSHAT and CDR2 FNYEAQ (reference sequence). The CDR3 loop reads CASSADRNYEQYF. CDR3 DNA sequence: TGTGCTAGCAGCGCTGACAGAAACTACGAGCAGTACTTC.

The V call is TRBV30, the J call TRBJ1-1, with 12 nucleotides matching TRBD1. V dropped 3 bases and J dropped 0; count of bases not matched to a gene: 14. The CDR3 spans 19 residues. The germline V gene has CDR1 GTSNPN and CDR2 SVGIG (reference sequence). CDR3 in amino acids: CAWRWGLRDRGLVNTEAFF. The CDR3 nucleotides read TGTGCCTGGAGATGGGGCCTCCGGGACAGGGGGCTGGTGAACACTGAAGCTTTCTTT.

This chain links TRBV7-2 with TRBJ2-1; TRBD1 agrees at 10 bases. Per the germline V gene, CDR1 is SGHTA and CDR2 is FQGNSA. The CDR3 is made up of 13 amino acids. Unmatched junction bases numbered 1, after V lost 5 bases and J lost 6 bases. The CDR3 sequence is CASSRTGGNEQFF. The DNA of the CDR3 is TGTGCCAGCAGCCGGACAGGGGGCAATGAGCAGTTCTTC.

The CDR3 is CASSLDARGYEQYF. CDR3 coding DNA: TGTGCCAGCAGCTTAGATGCTCGGGGCTACGAGCAGTACTTC. The chain employs TRBV11-2 and TRBJ2-7; D is possibly TRBD2 (5 bases). Germline V CDR1 and CDR2: SGHAT, FQNNGV. Trimming shortened V by 0 bases and J by 3 bases, and 9 bases separated the two germline ends. CDR3 length equals 14 residues.

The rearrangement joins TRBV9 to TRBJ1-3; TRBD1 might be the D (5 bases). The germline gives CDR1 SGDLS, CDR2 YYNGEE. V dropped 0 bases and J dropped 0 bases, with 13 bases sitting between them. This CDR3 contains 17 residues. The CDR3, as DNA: TGTGCCAGCAGCGTAGGGGGGGGGTCCCACTCTGGAAACACCATATATTTT. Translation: CASSVGGGSHSGNTIYF.

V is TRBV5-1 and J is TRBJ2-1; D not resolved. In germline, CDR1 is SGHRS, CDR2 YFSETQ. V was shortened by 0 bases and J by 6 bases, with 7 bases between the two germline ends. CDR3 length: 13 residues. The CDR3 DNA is TGCGCCAGCAGCTTGGAGAGGTCCAATGAGCAGTTCTTC. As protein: CASSLERSNEQFF. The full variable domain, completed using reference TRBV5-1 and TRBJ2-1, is KAGVTQTPRYLIKTRGQQVTLSCSPISGHRSVSWYQQTPGQGLQFLFEYFSETQRNKGNFPGRFSGRQFSNSRSEMNVSTLELGDSALYLCASSLERSNEQFFGPGTRLTVL.

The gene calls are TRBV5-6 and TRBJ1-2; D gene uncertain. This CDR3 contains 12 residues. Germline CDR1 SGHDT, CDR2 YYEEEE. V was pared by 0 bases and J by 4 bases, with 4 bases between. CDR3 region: CASSLDSYGYTF. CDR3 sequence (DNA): TGTGCCAGCAGCTTGGACAGCTATGGCTACACCTTC.

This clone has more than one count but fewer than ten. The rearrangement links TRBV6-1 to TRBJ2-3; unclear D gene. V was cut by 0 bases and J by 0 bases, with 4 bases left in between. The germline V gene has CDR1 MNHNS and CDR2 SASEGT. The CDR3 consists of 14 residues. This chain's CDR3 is CASSEATSTDTQYF. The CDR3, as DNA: TGTGCCAGCAGTGAAGCGACTAGCACAGATACGCAGTATTTT.

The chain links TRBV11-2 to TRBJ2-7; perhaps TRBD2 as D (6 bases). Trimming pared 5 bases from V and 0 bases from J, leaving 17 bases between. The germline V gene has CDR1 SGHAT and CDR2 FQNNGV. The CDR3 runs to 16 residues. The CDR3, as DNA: TGTGCCAGCAGCCCTACTTCGGGGGTGAGCTCCTACGAGCAGTACTTC. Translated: CASSPTSGVSSYEQYF.

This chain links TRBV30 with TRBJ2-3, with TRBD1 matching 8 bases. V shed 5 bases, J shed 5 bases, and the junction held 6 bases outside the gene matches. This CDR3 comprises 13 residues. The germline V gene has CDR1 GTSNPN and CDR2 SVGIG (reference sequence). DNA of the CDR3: TGTGCCTGGGTCAGGGGGCCGGGAGATACGCAGTATTTT. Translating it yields CAWVRGPGDTQYF.

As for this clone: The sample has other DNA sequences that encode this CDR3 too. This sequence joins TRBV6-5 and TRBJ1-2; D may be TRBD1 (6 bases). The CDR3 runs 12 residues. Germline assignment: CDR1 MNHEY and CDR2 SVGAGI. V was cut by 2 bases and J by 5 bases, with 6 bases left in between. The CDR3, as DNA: TGTGCCAGCAGTTACCAGGGGTATGGCTACACCTTC. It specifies CASSYQGYGYTF.

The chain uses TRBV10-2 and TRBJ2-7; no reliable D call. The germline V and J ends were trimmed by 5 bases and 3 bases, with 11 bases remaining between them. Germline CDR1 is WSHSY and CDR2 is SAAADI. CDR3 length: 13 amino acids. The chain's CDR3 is CASSWQALYEQYF. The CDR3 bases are TGCGCCAGCAGTTGGCAGGCTCTCTACGAGCAGTACTTC.

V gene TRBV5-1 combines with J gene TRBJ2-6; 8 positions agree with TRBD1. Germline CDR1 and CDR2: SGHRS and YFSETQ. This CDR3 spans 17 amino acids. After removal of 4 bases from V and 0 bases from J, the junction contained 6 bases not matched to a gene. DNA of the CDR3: TGCGCCAGCAGCGGGGGACAGGTGTTCTCTGGGGCCAACGTCCTGACTTTC. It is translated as CASSGGQVFSGANVLTF.

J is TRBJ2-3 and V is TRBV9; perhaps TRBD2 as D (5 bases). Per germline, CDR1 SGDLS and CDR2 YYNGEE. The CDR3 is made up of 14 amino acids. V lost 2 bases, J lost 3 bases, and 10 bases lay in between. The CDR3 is CASSVTTGTDTQYF. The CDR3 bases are TGTGCCAGCAGCGTTACAACGGGGACAGATACGCAGTATTTT.